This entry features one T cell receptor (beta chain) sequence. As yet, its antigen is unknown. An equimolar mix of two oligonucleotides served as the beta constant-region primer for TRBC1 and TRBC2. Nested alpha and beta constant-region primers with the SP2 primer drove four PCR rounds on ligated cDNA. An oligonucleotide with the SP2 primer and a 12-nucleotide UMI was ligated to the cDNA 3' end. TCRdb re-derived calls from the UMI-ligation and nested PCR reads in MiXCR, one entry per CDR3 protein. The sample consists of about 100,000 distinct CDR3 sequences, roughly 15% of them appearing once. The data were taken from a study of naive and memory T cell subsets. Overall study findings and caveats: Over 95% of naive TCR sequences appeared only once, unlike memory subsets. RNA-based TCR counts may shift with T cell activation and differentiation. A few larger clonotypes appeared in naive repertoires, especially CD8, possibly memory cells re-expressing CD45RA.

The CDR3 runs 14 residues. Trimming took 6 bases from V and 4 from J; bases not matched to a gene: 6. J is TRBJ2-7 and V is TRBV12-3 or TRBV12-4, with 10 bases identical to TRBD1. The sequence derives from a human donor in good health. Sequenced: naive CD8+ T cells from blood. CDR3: CASRPTGGKYEQYF. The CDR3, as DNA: TGTGCCAGCAGGCCGACAGGGGGCAAGTACGAGCAGTACTTC.